These T cell receptor beta chains were read from a single sample in a study of response to subunit inactivated influenza vaccine. TCRdb re-derived calls from the RT-PCR reads in MiXCR, one entry per CDR3 protein. Of about 800,000 distinct CDR3 sequences detected, around 20% appear once; the ten largest clones hold around 9.6%. The material was PBMCs from blood, obtained less than 6 days after vaccination. The receptors derive from a man aged 50 to 60 who received an inactivated influenza vaccine. The CDR3 runs from the conserved cysteine through the conserved F or W. A D gene is named only where the DNA matches it firmly. The listing skips clone size in some rows; elsewhere it reads once, few, many or a size class.

12	TRBV29-1	.	few	TRBJ2-7	CSVEDPEDEQYF	TGCAGCGTTGAAGATCCGGAGGACGAGCAGTACTTC
16	TRBV29-1	.	many	TRBJ2-3	CSVEDIRGRSTDTQYF	TGCAGCGTTGAAGATATTAGGGGAAGGAGCACAGATACGCAGTATTTT
12	TRBV9	.	few	TRBJ1-2	CASSLMTGGYTF	TGTGCCAGCAGCCTCATGACAGGTGGCTACACCTTC
15	TRBV15	.	.	TRBJ2-6	CATSRGGSGANVLTF	TGTGCCACCAGCAGAGGGGGCTCTGGGGCCAACGTCCTGACTTTC
18	TRBV11-2	TRBD2	.	TRBJ2-5	CASSLVGTSGGEGQTQYF	TGTGCCAGCAGCTTAGTGGGGACTAGCGGGGGGGAGGGGCAGACCCAGTACTTC
16	TRBV6-5	TRBD1	.	TRBJ2-7	CASSSLSGTGGYEQYF	TGTGCCAGCAGTTCTCTTTCCGGGACAGGGGGCTACGAGCAGTACTTC
12	TRBV28	.	.	TRBJ2-5	CASSLPSETQYF	TGTGCCAGCAGTTTGCCCAGCGAGACCCAGTACTTC
13	TRBV7-2	.	many	TRBJ2-5	CASSLTNQETQYF	TGTGCCAGCAGCCTGACTAACCAAGAGACCCAGTACTTC
15	TRBV5-1	.	few	TRBJ2-3	CASSLAGTPTDTQYF	TGCGCCAGCAGCTTGGCGGGGACACCCACAGATACGCAGTATTTT
17	TRBV5-1	.	.	TRBJ2-7	CASSLAARFRETYEQYF	TGCGCCAGCAGCTTGGCGGCCCGGTTCCGGGAAACCTACGAGCAGTACTTC
18	TRBV15	TRBD1	few	TRBJ2-2	CATSRLAGTGGFNGELFF	TGTGCCACCAGCAGATTAGCCGGGACAGGGGGCTTTAACGGGGAGCTGTTTTTT
16	TRBV4-3	TRBD2	.	TRBJ2-1	CASSQGLAGPYNEQFF	TGCGCCAGCAGCCAGGGACTAGCGGGACCCTACAATGAGCAGTTCTTC
13	TRBV24-1	.	.	TRBJ2-5	CATSAVGGETQYF	TGTGCCACCTCAGCCGTAGGCGGGGAGACCCAGTACTTC
15	TRBV29-1	TRBD2	few	TRBJ2-1	CSVGKLAGGDNEQFF	TGCAGCGTAGGAAAACTAGCGGGAGGGGACAATGAGCAGTTCTTC
16	TRBV20-1	TRBD2	.	TRBJ2-7	CSARDRLAGVSYEQYF	TGCAGTGCTAGAGATCGGCTAGCGGGGGTTTCCTACGAGCAGTACTTC
16	TRBV19	.	.	TRBJ2-2	CASSIAAGAATGELFF	TGTGCCAGTAGTATCGCGGCAGGGGCGGCCACCGGGGAGCTGTTTTTT
16	TRBV28	TRBD2	few	TRBJ2-5	CASSLSGAGEQETQYF	TGTGCCAGCAGTTTAAGCGGGGCGGGAGAACAAGAGACCCAGTACTTC
14	TRBV12-3/TRBV12-4	TRBD2	many	TRBJ2-1	CASRTSGSHDEQFF	TGTGCCAGCAGGACTAGCGGGAGTCACGATGAGCAGTTCTTC
15	TRBV6-2/TRBV6-3	TRBD2	.	TRBJ2-7	CASTPWGLAEYEQYF	TGTGCCAGCACTCCCTGGGGACTAGCGGAATACGAGCAGTACTTC
15	TRBV20-1	.	.	TRBJ2-2	CSARINTPNTGELFF	TGCAGTGCTAGAATAAACACTCCGAACACCGGGGAGCTGTTTTTT
16	TRBV4-3	.	few	TRBJ1-4	CASSQDSGTFNEKLFF	TGCGCCAGCAGCCAAGATAGCGGGACCTTTAATGAAAAACTGTTTTTT
15	TRBV7-2	.	once	TRBJ2-1	CASSLFGDSYNEQFF	TGTGCCAGCAGCTTATTCGGGGACTCCTACAATGAGCAGTTCTTC
13	TRBV28	.	.	TRBJ2-7	CASYGRLSYEQYF	TGTGCCAGCTATGGACGTCTCTCCTACGAGCAGTACTTC
15	TRBV24-1	.	.	TRBJ1-1	CATSESGHQGTEAFF	TGTGCCACCAGTGAGAGCGGGCACCAGGGCACTGAAGCTTTCTTT
14	TRBV6-2/TRBV6-3	.	.	TRBJ2-3	CASSYSGHPGTQYF	TGTGCCAGCAGTTACTCAGGCCACCCAGGAACGCAGTATTTT
14	TRBV29-1	.	.	TRBJ1-2	CSVEDQQIGYGYTF	TGCAGCGTTGAAGATCAACAGATCGGCTATGGCTACACCTTC
16	TRBV19	TRBD1	.	TRBJ1-5	CASNGFPGTGNQPQHF	TGTGCCAGTAATGGATTCCCCGGGACAGGCAATCAGCCCCAGCATTTT
17	TRBV4-3	TRBD1	.	TRBJ2-6	CASSHRDRTAGANVLTF	TGCGCCAGCAGCCACCGGGACAGGACGGCCGGGGCCAACGTCCTGACTTTC
15	TRBV5-1	.	few	TRBJ2-7	CASSLEDRPSYEQYF	TGCGCCAGCAGCTTGGAAGACAGACCTTCTTACGAGCAGTACTTC
16	TRBV20-1	.	.	TRBJ2-6	CSAPRGRGSGANVLTF	TGCAGTGCTCCACGGGGTCGAGGCTCTGGGGCCAACGTCCTGACTTTC
14	TRBV11-1	.	.	TRBJ2-1	CASTTASSYNEQFF	TGTGCCAGCACGACGGCTAGCTCCTACAATGAGCAGTTCTTC
14	TRBV20-1	TRBD2	many	TRBJ2-7	CSARDEGTSAEQYF	TGCAGTGCTAGAGACGAGGGGACTAGCGCCGAGCAGTACTTC
16	TRBV24-1	TRBD2	.	TRBJ2-1	CATSDSGTSDYNEQFF	TGTGCCACCAGTGATTCGGGGACTAGCGACTACAATGAGCAGTTCTTC
16	TRBV20-1	.	once	TRBJ2-4	CSAFQGIITGKNIQYF	TGCAGTGCTTTTCAGGGAATAATTACTGGCAAAAACATTCAGTACTTC
14	TRBV27	TRBD1	many	TRBJ1-1	CASSLTGTGGEAFF	TGTGCCAGCAGTTTAACTGGGACAGGGGGTGAAGCTTTCTTT
13	TRBV6-5	.	.	TRBJ2-2	CASSSSFAGELFF	TGTGCCAGCAGTTCGAGTTTCGCCGGGGAGCTGTTTTTT
14	TRBV28	.	.	TRBJ2-3	CASSFGGAEDTQYF	TGTGCCAGCAGTTTTGGCGGGGCCGAAGATACGCAGTATTTT
23	TRBV9	TRBD1	many	TRBJ1-5	CASSVTYPLWTGGGLYSNQPQHF	TGTGCCAGCAGCGTAACGTACCCCCTTTGGACAGGGGGGGGTCTGTATAGCAATCAGCCCCAGCATTTT
17	TRBV7-2	.	.	TRBJ2-2	CASSHTGSITNTGELFF	TGTGCCAGCAGCCATACCGGGTCGATAACGAACACCGGGGAGCTGTTTTTT
15	TRBV9	.	.	TRBJ2-7	CASSVGYRSSYEQYF	TGTGCCAGCAGCGTGGGTTACAGGAGCTCCTACGAGCAGTACTTC
15	TRBV7-2	.	many	TRBJ2-3	CASSLRQGVTDTQYF	TGTGCCAGCAGCTTAAGGCAGGGAGTCACAGATACGCAGTATTTT
15	TRBV2	.	few	TRBJ1-2	CASSEVPATNYGYTF	TGTGCCAGCAGTGAAGTTCCAGCCACTAACTATGGCTACACCTTC
13	TRBV29-1	.	.	TRBJ2-3	CSVDLAPTDTQYF	TGCAGCGTTGATCTGGCTCCCACAGATACGCAGTATTTT
16	TRBV5-5	TRBD2	.	TRBJ2-1	CASSPDGGRARSEQFF	TGTGCCAGCAGCCCGGATGGCGGGAGGGCCCGAAGTGAGCAGTTCTTC
14	TRBV5-1	.	.	TRBJ2-1	CASSFGRDYNEQFF	TGCGCCAGCAGCTTTGGACGAGACTACAATGAGCAGTTCTTC
13	TRBV10-1	.	.	TRBJ2-3	CASNRAAADTQYF	TGCGCCAGCAATCGAGCGGCGGCAGATACGCAGTATTTT
11	TRBV25-1	.	few	TRBJ1-2	CASTGSGGYTF	TGTGCCAGCACTGGAAGTGGTGGCTACACCTTC